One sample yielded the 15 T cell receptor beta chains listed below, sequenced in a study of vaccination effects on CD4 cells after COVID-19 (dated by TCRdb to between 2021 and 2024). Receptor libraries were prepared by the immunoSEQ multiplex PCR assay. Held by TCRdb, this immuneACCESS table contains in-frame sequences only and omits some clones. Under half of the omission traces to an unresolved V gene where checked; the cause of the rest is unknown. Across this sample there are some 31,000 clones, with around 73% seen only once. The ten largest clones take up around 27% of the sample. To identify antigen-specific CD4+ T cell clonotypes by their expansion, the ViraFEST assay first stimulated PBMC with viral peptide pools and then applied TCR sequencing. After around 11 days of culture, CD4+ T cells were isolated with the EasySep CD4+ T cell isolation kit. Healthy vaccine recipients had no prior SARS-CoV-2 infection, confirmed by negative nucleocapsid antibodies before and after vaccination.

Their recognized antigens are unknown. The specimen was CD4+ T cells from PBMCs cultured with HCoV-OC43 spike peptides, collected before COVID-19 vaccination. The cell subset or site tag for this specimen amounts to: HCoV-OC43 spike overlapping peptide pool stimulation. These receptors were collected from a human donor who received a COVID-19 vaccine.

The CDR3 here is CAIRGTALPGAFF. The CDR3 DNA is TGTGCCATCCGGGGGACAGCCCTCCCCGGGGCTTTCTTT. The V gene is TRBV10-3, the J gene TRBJ1-1, with TRBD1 identical over 7 bases. CDR1 is ENHRY and CDR2 is SYGVKD in the germline V gene. V was pared by 8 bases and J by 11 bases, with 14 bases of the junction left unmatched. The CDR3 totals 13 residues.

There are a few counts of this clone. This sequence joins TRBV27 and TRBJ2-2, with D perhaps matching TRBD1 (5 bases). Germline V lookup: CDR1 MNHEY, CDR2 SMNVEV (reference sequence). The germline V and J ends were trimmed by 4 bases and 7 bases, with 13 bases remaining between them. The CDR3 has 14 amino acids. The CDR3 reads CASSSRVRDGELFF. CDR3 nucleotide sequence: TGTGCCAGCAGTTCCAGGGTTAGGGACGGGGAGCTGTTTTTT.

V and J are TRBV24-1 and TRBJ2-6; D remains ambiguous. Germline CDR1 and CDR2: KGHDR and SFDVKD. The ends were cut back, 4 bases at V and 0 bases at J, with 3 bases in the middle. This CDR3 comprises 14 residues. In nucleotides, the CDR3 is TGTGCCACCAGTGAGGGCTCTGGGGCCAACGTCCTGACTTTC. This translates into CATSEGSGANVLTF.

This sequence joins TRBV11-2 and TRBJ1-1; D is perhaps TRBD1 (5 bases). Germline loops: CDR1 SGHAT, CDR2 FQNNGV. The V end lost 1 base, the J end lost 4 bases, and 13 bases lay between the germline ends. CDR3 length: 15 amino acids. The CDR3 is CASSLAGREGTEAFF. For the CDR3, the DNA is TGTGCCAGCAGCTTAGCGGGCAGGGAGGGCACTGAAGCTTTCTTT.

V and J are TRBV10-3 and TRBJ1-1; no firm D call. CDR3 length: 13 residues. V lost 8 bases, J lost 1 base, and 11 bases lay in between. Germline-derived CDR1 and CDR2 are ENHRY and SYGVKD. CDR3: CAIRNHENTEAFF. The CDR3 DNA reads TGTGCCATCCGTAATCACGAGAACACTGAAGCTTTCTTT.

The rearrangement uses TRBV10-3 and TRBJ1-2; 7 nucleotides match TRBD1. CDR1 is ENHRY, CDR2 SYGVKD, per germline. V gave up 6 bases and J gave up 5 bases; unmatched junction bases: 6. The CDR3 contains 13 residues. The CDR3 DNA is TGTGCCATCAGCCCCGGGACAGAATATGGCTACACCTTC. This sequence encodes CAISPGTEYGYTF.

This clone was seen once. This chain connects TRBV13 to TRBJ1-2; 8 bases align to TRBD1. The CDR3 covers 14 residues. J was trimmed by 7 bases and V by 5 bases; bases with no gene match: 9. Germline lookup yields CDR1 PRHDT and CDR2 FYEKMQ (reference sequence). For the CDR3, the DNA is TGTGCCAGCAGCCGCACAGGGGGATTGGGTGGCTACACCTTC. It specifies CASSRTGGLGGYTF.

The CDR3 DNA sequence: TGTGCCTGGAGGGAAACAGGGGGCTACTCTGGAAACACCATATATTTT. Translating gives CAWRETGGYSGNTIYF. The V and J genes are TRBV30 and TRBJ1-3; 9 bases are shared with TRBD1. The CDR3 is 16 amino acids. V lost 3 bases and J lost 0; bases outside the gene matches: 6. Germline loops: CDR1 GTSNPN, CDR2 SVGIG (reference sequence).

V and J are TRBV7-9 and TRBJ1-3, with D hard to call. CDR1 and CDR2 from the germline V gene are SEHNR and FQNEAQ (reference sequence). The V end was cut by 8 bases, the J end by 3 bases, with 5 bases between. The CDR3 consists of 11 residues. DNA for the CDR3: TGTGCCAGCTCGGTTGGAAACACCATATATTTT. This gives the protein CASSVGNTIYF. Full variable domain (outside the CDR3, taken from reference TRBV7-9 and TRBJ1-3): DTGVSQNPRHKITKRGQNVTFRCDPISEHNRLYWYRQTLGQGPEFLTYFQNEAQLEKSRLLSDRFSAERPKGSFSTLEIQRTEQGDSAMYLCASSVGNTIYFGEGSWLTVV.

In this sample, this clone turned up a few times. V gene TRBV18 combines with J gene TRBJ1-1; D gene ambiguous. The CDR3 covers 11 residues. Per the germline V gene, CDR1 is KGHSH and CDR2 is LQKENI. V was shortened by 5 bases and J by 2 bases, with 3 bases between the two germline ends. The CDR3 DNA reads TGTGCCAGCTCAATTAACACTGAAGCTTTCTTT. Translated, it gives CASSINTEAFF.

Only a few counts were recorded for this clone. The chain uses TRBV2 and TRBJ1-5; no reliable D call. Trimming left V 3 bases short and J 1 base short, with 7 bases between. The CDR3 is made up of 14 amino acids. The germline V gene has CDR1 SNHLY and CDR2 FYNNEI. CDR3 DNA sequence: TGTGCCAGCAGTGACGGATTAAGCAATCAGCCCCAGCATTTT. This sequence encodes CASSDGLSNQPQHF.

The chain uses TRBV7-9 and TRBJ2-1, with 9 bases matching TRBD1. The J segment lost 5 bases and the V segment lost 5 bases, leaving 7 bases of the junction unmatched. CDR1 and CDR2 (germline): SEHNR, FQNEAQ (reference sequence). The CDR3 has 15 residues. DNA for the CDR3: TGTGCCAGCAGCACGGGACAGGGCGCGGACAATGAGCAGTTCTTC. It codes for CASSTGQGADNEQFF.

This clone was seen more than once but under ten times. CDR3: CASSFTGANSPLHF. CDR3 coding DNA: TGTGCCAGCAGCTTTACAGGGGCCAATTCACCCCTCCACTTT. J is TRBJ1-6 and V is TRBV6-2 or TRBV6-3, with 7 bases aligning to TRBD1. Germline V gives CDR1 MNHEY, CDR2 SVGEGT. The CDR3 is 14 amino acids. V lost 6 bases, J lost 7 bases, and 6 bases stayed unmatched.

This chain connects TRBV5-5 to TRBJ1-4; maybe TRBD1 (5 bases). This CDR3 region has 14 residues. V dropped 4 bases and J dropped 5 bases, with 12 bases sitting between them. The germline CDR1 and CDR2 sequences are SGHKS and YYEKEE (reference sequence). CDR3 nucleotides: TGTGCCAGCAGCCTCCGGGACGGCAATGAAAAACTGTTTTTT. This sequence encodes CASSLRDGNEKLFF.

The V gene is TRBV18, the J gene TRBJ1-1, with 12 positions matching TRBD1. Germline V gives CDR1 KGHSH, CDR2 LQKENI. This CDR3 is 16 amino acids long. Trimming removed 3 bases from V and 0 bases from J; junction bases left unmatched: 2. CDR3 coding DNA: TGTGCCAGCTCACCCGGGACAGGGGGCATGAACACTGAAGCTTTCTTT. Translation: CASSPGTGGMNTEAFF.